This T cell receptor (beta chain) was identified during a study of T-cell memory formation after mild COVID-19. A remark on this clonotype: Its antigen is not identified.

Using constant-segment primers, 5'RACE produced TCR alpha and TCR beta cDNA libraries carrying sample barcodes and UMIs. TCRdb analysed the 5' RACE reads with MiXCR anew, one entry per CDR3 protein. The repertoire includes 250,000 to 300,000 distinct CDR3 sequences, 7% to 10% of them detected once, and about 20% sits in the top ten. Trimming shortened V by 1 base and J by 6 bases, and 9 bases separated the two germline ends. The CDR3 sequence is 13 residues long. CDR1 PRHDT and CDR2 FYEKMQ come from the germline V gene (reference sequence). The study, taken as a whole, reports: Cross-reactive memory seemingly joined, as some responding clones were found in pre-infection memory. Clones shrinking between day 15 and 85 showed a balanced CD4/CD8 split, and those that grew later tilted toward CD4+.

Sequencing used PBMCs or a T cell subset sorted from them (not recorded which). The TCR was taken from a man aged 18 to 30 who had mild COVID-19 (a few samples of this study predate the infection). Cell type and time point are not known. The chain carries TRBV13 and TRBJ1-1, with D hard to call. CDR3 sequence: CASSLAGIAEAFF. CDR3 bases: TGTGCCAGCAGCTTAGCGGGGATAGCTGAAGCTTTCTTT.